Below are 30 T cell receptor beta chains sequenced from a single sample in a study of blood T cell repertoires in COVID-19. Generated by immunoSEQ multiplex PCR, the TCRdb table keeps only in-frame clones and is missing some. The sample lists about 97,000 clones, almost 95% occurring once. Material for sequencing was peripheral blood. Every receptor here comes from a man aged 50 to 60 with active COVID-19.

This clone was observed a handful of times. CDR3 sequence reads: CASTVPPERGTSGSCEQYF. CDR3 DNA: TGTGCCAGTACCGTTCCCCCGGAACGCGGGACTAGCGGGAGCTGCGAGCAGTACTTC. V and J are TRBV19 and TRBJ2-7; 14 bases are a match to TRBD2. The V and J ends lost 7 bases and 6 bases, in that order; junction bases with no gene match: 20. The CDR3 contains 19 residues. The germline gives CDR1 LNHDA, CDR2 SQIVND (reference sequence).

The V and J genes are TRBV6-5 and TRBJ2-5, with D possibly TRBD1 on 6 matching bases. Germline V CDR1 and CDR2: MNHEY, SVGAGI. Trimming removed 6 bases at V and 1 base at J, with 15 bases between. The length of the CDR3 is 15 residues. In DNA, the CDR3 is TGTGCCAGCAGCTTGGACCAGGGGCCCCAAGAGACCCAGTACTTC. Its translation: CASSLDQGPQETQYF.

This sequence joins TRBV19 and TRBJ2-7, with 8 bases lining up with TRBD1. The germline V gene has CDR1 LNHDA and CDR2 SQIVND (reference sequence). V shed 5 bases and J 6 bases; nucleotides not matched to a gene: 9. The CDR3 contains 14 residues. CDR3 coding DNA: TGTGCCAGTAGTCGACAGGGGACCATCGGCGAGCAGTACTTC. Protein product: CASSRQGTIGEQYF.

In regard to this clone: This specimen includes other DNA sequences encoding the same CDR3. The rearrangement uses TRBV28 and TRBJ1-2; 10 bases align to TRBD1. The CDR3 covers 15 residues. V was clipped by 4 bases and J by 2 bases; unmatched bases: 4. Germline V gene lookup returns CDR1 MDHEN and CDR2 SYDVKM. The CDR3 nucleotides are TGTGCCAGCAGTTCACCGGGACAGGGGAACTATGGCTACACCTTC. It specifies CASSSPGQGNYGYTF.

The rearrangement links TRBV7-9 to TRBJ1-6; D not certain. Per germline, CDR1 SEHNR and CDR2 FQNEAQ (reference sequence). The CDR3 spans 14 residues. V lost 1 base to trimming and J lost 13 bases, with 14 bases between them. The CDR3 DNA reads as TGTGCCAGCAGCTTAGGAGGGCTCCTGTGGCCCCTCCACTTT. It specifies CASSLGGLLWPLHF.

The chain uses TRBV6-2 or TRBV6-3 and TRBJ1-5, with a tentative D call TRBD1 (5 bases). The germline V and J ends were trimmed by 6 bases and 6 bases, with 15 bases remaining between them. The CDR3 sequence is 14 residues long. Germline CDR1 MNHEY, CDR2 SVGEGT. CDR3 DNA: TGTGCCAGCAGCTCACCGGGGGGTGGTCAGCCCCAGCATTTT. Encoded protein: CASSSPGGGQPQHF.

There are a few counts of this clone. The rearrangement joins TRBV28 to TRBJ1-5; D gene uncertain. CDR1 and CDR2 (germline): MDHEN, SYDVKM. With 6 bases removed from V and 5 bases from J, the gap between germline ends came to 8 bases. The CDR3 sequence is 12 residues long. Here the CDR3 reads CASSQTYQPQHF. The DNA of the CDR3 is TGTGCCAGCAGCCAGACTTATCAGCCCCAGCATTTT.

The chain is built from TRBV18 and TRBJ1-1; 9 bases match TRBD1. The CDR3 has 16 amino acids. The germline gives CDR1 KGHSH, CDR2 LQKENI. The J segment lost 1 base and the V segment lost 3 bases, leaving 6 bases of the junction unmatched. CDR3 sequence (DNA): TGTGCCAGCTCACCTTTGGGGGGACAGGGGAACACTGAAGCTTTCTTT. Its translation: CASSPLGGQGNTEAFF.

This chain connects TRBV6-5 to TRBJ2-5, with 8 bases fitting TRBD2. Germline CDR1 is MNHEY and CDR2 is SVGAGI. The ends lost 2 bases at V and 4 bases at J; junction bases unmatched: 6. The CDR3 is 15 residues long. The CDR3 loop is CASSYGPGTRETQYF. As DNA, the CDR3 is TGTGCCAGCAGTTACGGCCCCGGGACTAGAGAGACCCAGTACTTC.

This rearrangement joins TRBV9 to TRBJ2-3; 10 bases line up with TRBD2. The CDR3 runs 16 residues. The V segment lost 2 bases and the J segment 0 bases; nucleotides outside the gene matches: 3. Germline-derived CDR1 and CDR2 are SGDLS and YYNGEE. The CDR3 protein is CASSVGLAVSTDTQYF. The CDR3 coding sequence is TGTGCCAGCAGCGTCGGACTAGCGGTTAGCACAGATACGCAGTATTTT.

The chain recombines TRBV7-3 with TRBJ2-5; 7 nucleotides line up with TRBD1. V lost 5 bases, J lost 4 bases, and 10 bases stayed unmatched. The length of the CDR3 is 15 residues. Germline loops: CDR1 SGHTA, CDR2 FQGTGA. The CDR3 region has the DNA TGTGCCAGCAGCCCCGAGACAGGGATCGGAGAGACCCAGTACTTC. This gives the protein CASSPETGIGETQYF.

V gene TRBV4-2 combines with J gene TRBJ2-1; TRBD2 agrees at 9 bases. This CDR3 region has 18 residues. Germline-derived CDR1 and CDR2 are LGHNA and YNFKEQ. V lost 1 base and J lost 0; bases outside the gene matches: 7. The CDR3 loop reads CASSQAPASGASYNEQFF. The CDR3, as DNA: TGTGCCAGCAGCCAAGCCCCAGCTAGCGGGGCCTCCTACAATGAGCAGTTCTTC.

This chain connects TRBV27 to TRBJ2-1, with D perhaps matching TRBD2 (6 bases). The CDR3 is made up of 15 amino acids. CDR1 MNHEY and CDR2 SMNVEV come from the germline V gene (reference sequence). Trimming left V 3 bases short and J 4 bases short, with 13 bases between. This CDR3 is CASSLGLHPYNEQFF. The CDR3 bases are TGTGCCAGCAGTTTGGGACTCCACCCGTACAATGAGCAGTTCTTC.

V is TRBV6-5 and J is TRBJ1-2, with D possibly being TRBD1 (5 bases). Germline V gene lookup returns CDR1 MNHEY and CDR2 SVGAGI. Trimming left V 6 bases short and J 5 bases short, with 13 bases between. The CDR3 is 13 amino acids. This CDR3 is CASRQDTPYGYTF. DNA for the CDR3: TGTGCCAGCAGACAGGACACGCCATATGGCTACACCTTC.

The chain is built from TRBV7-6 and TRBJ1-1; no definite D call. The germline gives CDR1 SGHVS, CDR2 FNYEAQ. The CDR3 is 15 residues long. The V gene lost 2 bases and the J gene lost 4 bases, with 14 bases spanning the gap. The CDR3 region is CASSLFVGMSTEAFF. The CDR3, as DNA: TGTGCCAGCAGCTTATTCGTGGGCATGAGCACTGAAGCTTTCTTT.

This chain joins TRBV5-1 and TRBJ1-4; TRBD1 agrees at 8 bases. The CDR3 has 15 residues. In germline, CDR1 is SGHRS, CDR2 YFSETQ. Trimming took 4 bases from V and 7 from J; bases not matched to a gene: 9. The CDR3 DNA reads TGCGCCAGCAGCCCATCGACAGGGGATAGTGAAAAACTGTTTTTT. It yields the protein CASSPSTGDSEKLFF.

V usage is TRBV6-5 and J usage is TRBJ2-7, with TRBD1 identical over 9 bases. J lost 2 bases, V lost 6 bases, and 5 bases had no gene match. The CDR3 runs to 14 residues. Per germline, CDR1 MNHEY and CDR2 SVGAGI. The DNA for the CDR3 is TGTGCCAGCAGCCGCCGGGACAGGGCCTACGAGCAGTACTTC. It is translated as CASSRRDRAYEQYF.

V and J are TRBV5-1 and TRBJ2-3; the match to TRBD2 covers 7 bases. This CDR3 contains 20 residues. The germline V gene encodes CDR1 SGHRS and CDR2 YFSETQ. Unmatched junction bases numbered 19, after V lost 3 bases and J lost 0 bases. The CDR3 region is CASSSRRGVLERESTDTQYF. The CDR3 nucleotides read TGCGCCAGCAGCTCCCGACGGGGGGTCTTGGAGCGGGAAAGCACAGATACGCAGTATTTT.

This rearrangement joins TRBV5-6 to TRBJ2-7; perhaps TRBD2 as D (6 bases). Per the germline V gene, CDR1 is SGHDT and CDR2 is YYEEEE. Trimming left V 4 bases short and J 2 bases short, with 25 bases between. The CDR3 is 18 residues long. The CDR3, as DNA: TGTGCCAGCAGCCCCGGAAAGGGCCTCGGGGACTCCGCCTACGAGCAGTACTTC. It codes for CASSPGKGLGDSAYEQYF.

This chain links TRBV28 with TRBJ1-2; 7 positions agree with TRBD1. CDR3 size: 14 residues. V lost 6 bases and J lost 2; bases outside the gene matches: 6. Germline CDR1 reads MDHEN; CDR2 reads SYDVKM. Here the CDR3 reads CASSTGQFNYGYTF. DNA of the CDR3: TGTGCCAGCAGCACGGGACAGTTCAACTATGGCTACACCTTC.

This chain joins TRBV19 and TRBJ2-5, with 13 bases fitting TRBD2. The CDR3 spans 18 residues. Germline values: CDR1 LNHDA, CDR2 SQIVND (reference sequence). J gave up 4 bases and V 4 bases, and 12 bases lay outside the gene matches. The CDR3 protein is CASSTGPSGTSGTETQYF. The CDR3 nucleotides read TGTGCCAGTAGTACAGGGCCCTCGGGGACTAGCGGGACAGAGACCCAGTACTTC.

The chain couples TRBV28 to TRBJ2-4, with D perhaps TRBD1 (6 bases). Germline V gene sequence: CDR1 MDHEN, CDR2 SYDVKM. The CDR3 has 14 residues. The V end lost 5 bases, the J end lost 7 bases, and 15 bases lay between the germline ends. In nucleotides, the CDR3 is TGTGCCAGCAGTAAAGGACAGCAGGGGAACATTCAGTACTTC. It specifies CASSKGQQGNIQYF.

This clone has just a few counts. This chain joins TRBV6-1 and TRBJ1-5, with TRBD1 matching 11 bases. V lost 1 base and J lost 1; bases outside the gene matches: 3. CDR1 and CDR2 from the germline V gene are MNHNS and SASEGT. This CDR3 spans 17 amino acids. The CDR3 spells CASSEGTGGLSNQPQHF. Here the CDR3 DNA reads TGTGCCAGCAGTGAAGGGACAGGGGGCTTGAGCAATCAGCCCCAGCATTTT.

The chain links TRBV4-2 to TRBJ2-1; D is unclear. Germline assignment: CDR1 LGHNA and CDR2 YNFKEQ. Trimming left V 1 base short and J 7 bases short, with 14 bases between. The CDR3 sequence is 15 residues long. CDR3 nucleotide sequence: TGTGCCAGCAGCCAAGGGCCGGGTAACGGGAATGAGCAGTTCTTC. This encodes CASSQGPGNGNEQFF.

CDR3 in DNA: TGTGCCAGCAGTTCTCTGACAGGCGGGGGCTATGGCTACACCTTC. Its translation is CASSSLTGGGYGYTF. The chain carries TRBV6-6 and TRBJ1-2; a weak D match, TRBD1 (6 bases). CDR3 length: 15 amino acids. Trimming stripped 4 bases from V and 4 bases from J, with 16 bases between. The germline CDR1 and CDR2 sequences are MNHNY and SVGAGI (reference sequence).

V and J are TRBV7-3 and TRBJ2-6; TRBD2 matches at 11 bases. This CDR3 has 18 amino acids. With V trimmed by 1 base and J by 0 bases, 2 bases remained unmatched. Per germline, CDR1 SGHTA and CDR2 FQGTGA. The CDR3, as DNA: TGTGCCAGCAGCTTAATGGGACTAGCGGCCTCTGGGGCCAACGTCCTGACTTTC. Translating gives CASSLMGLAASGANVLTF.

The genes are TRBV25-1 and TRBJ2-2; TRBD2 matches 11 bases. The germline gives CDR1 MGHDK, CDR2 SYGVNS. CDR3 length: 16 amino acids. After removal of 5 bases from V and 3 bases from J, the junction contained 5 bases not matched to a gene. The CDR3, as DNA: TGTGCCAGCAGTTCGGTTAGCGGGAGGGACACCGGGGAGCTGTTTTTT. Amino acids: CASSSVSGRDTGELFF.

This clone showed up just once. The rearrangement links TRBV6-2 or TRBV6-3 to TRBJ2-2, with a tentative D call TRBD2 (6 bases). V lost 6 bases, J lost 1 base, and 27 bases lay in between. There are 20 residues in the CDR3. CDR1 is MNHEY, CDR2 SVGEGT, per germline. The CDR3 is CASSPKFQWGGPLNTGELFF. In DNA, the CDR3 is TGTGCCAGCAGCCCCAAGTTCCAATGGGGAGGCCCGTTGAACACCGGGGAGCTGTTTTTT.

The chain uses TRBV11-2 and TRBJ2-1; the match to TRBD2 covers 11 bases. Germline CDR1 and CDR2: SGHAT and FQNNGV. After removal of 6 bases from V and 12 bases from J, the junction contained 7 bases not matched to a gene. The CDR3 consists of 13 residues. The CDR3 protein is CASRSLAGGTQFF. In DNA form, the CDR3 reads TGTGCCAGCAGGTCTCTAGCGGGAGGAACGCAGTTCTTC.

The gene calls are TRBV5-5 and TRBJ1-2; D not resolved. Germline CDR1 and CDR2: SGHKS and YYEKEE (reference sequence). V was clipped by 7 bases and J by 0 bases, with 13 bases between them. The CDR3 has 14 amino acids. The DNA of the CDR3 is TGTGCCAGCGGCGGGTGGAGTACTAACTATGGCTACACCTTC. Translated, it gives CASGGWSTNYGYTF.